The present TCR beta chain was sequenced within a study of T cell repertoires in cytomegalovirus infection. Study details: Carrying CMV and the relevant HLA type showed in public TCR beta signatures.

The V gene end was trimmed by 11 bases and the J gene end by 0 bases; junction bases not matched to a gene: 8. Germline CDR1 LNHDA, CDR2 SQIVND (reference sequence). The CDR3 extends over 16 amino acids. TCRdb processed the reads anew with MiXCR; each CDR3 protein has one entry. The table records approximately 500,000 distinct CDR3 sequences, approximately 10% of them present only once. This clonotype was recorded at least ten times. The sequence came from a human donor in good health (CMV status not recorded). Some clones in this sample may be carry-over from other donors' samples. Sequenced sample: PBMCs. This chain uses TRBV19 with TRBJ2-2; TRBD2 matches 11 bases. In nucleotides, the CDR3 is TGTGCCGGGGGTAGCGGGAGGGCCGCGAACACCGGGGAGCTGTTTTTT. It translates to CAGGSGRAANTGELFF.